This is a list of T cell receptor beta chains from one sample in a study of tumor and adjacent non-tumor tissue in lung cancer. TCRdb itself ran the multiplex PCR reads through MiXCR, one entry per CDR3 protein. The sample has tens of thousands of distinct CDR3 sequences, around 73% seen once. The sequenced material came from lung tumor tissue. These receptor sequences come from a man in his 60s with non-small cell lung cancer. Both conserved end residues are part of each CDR3. Each record gives: V gene, J gene, clone size, D gene, CDR3 DNA, CDR3 protein. A D gene is named only where the DNA matches it firmly. Size is stated for part of the rows, as once, few or many counts, or as a class when the clone is expanded.

>TRBV20-1|TRBJ2-7|-|TRBD1
TGCAGTGCGGGGGACAGACCCGATGAGCACTACTTC
CSAGDRPDEHYF
>TRBV20-1|TRBJ1-5|few|-
TGCAGTGATAGGTTGTGGGATAATCAGCCCCAGCATTTT
CSDRLWDNQPQHF
>TRBV6-1|TRBJ2-4|-|-
TGTACCAGCAGTGGAGCATGTGGAGGTAACATTCAGTACTTC
CTSSGACGGNIQYF
>TRBV11-2|TRBJ1-5|medium-sized|-
TGTGCCAGCAGCTTAGATCGGGGTCAGCCCCAGCATTTT
CASSLDRGQPQHF
>TRBV12-3/TRBV12-4|TRBJ2-1|-|-
TGTGACAGCAGCCGAGACATGGTTGCTGAGGATGAGCAGTTCTTC
CDSSRDMVAEDEQFF
>TRBV6-5|TRBJ2-1|once|-
TGTGCCAGCAGTCACGAGGGGCCCGAGGAAGGGGAGCAGTTCTTC
CASSHEGPEEGEQFF
>TRBV5-1|TRBJ2-1|-|-
TGCGCCAGTAACACCCGTTACAATGAGCAGTTCTTC
CASNTRYNEQFF
>TRBV6-5|TRBJ1-1|-|-
TGTGCCAGCAGTTACTCCTGTAGGGGTGGAGCTGGAGCTTTCTTT
CASSYSCRGGAGAFF
>TRBV20-1|TRBJ2-1|-|-
TGCAGTGCTCCGGGATTAATGGTCCTGGGCTCGGATGAGCAGTTCTTC
CSAPGLMVLGSDEQFF
>TRBV6-2/TRBV6-3|TRBJ2-7|-|-
TGTGCCAACAGTTACTCGAAGTCGGCACGGAACGTCTACGAGCAGTATTTC
CANSYSKSARNVYEQYF
>TRBV29-1|TRBJ2-1|few|-
TGCAGCGTTGACGATCCAGGAATATACAATGAGCAGTTCTTC
CSVDDPGIYNEQFF
>TRBV11-2|TRBJ2-3|-|TRBD2
TGTGCCAGCGGCTTCTGGACTAGCGGCACAGATACCCAGTATTTT
CASGFWTSGTDTQYF
>TRBV20-1|TRBJ2-1|-|-
TGCTGTGCTAGCGACTCCCTGCACTCCTTCAATGAGCGGTTCTTC
CCASDSLHSFNERFF
>TRBV19|TRBJ1-1|-|-
TGTGCCAGTAAACACAGGGTGGAATATGAAGCTTTCTTT
CASKHRVEYEAFF
>TRBV20-1|TRBJ2-7|-|-
TGCAGTGCTAGTCCGACTAATGGAATCTACGAGCAGTACTTC
CSASPTNGIYEQYF
>TRBV11-2|TRBJ2-1|-|TRBD2
TGTGCCAGCAGCATTACTAGCGGGAATATCGATGAGCAGTTCTTC
CASSITSGNIDEQFF
>TRBV24-1|TRBJ2-1|-|TRBD1
TGTGCTACCAATGATATGGGACAGTCCGCCTGGAATGAGCAGTTCTTC
CATNDMGQSAWNEQFF
>TRBV10-3|TRBJ2-1|few|-
TGTGCCATCAGTGGCGTAGGGAATCATGAGCGGTTCTTC
CAISGVGNHERFF
>TRBV6-5|TRBJ2-5|-|-
TGTGCCAGCAGTTACAGTCGGAGGGGAGGTCGGGCCCAGTACTTC
CASSYSRRGGRAQYF
>TRBV11-3|TRBJ2-3|-|TRBD2
TGTACCAGCAGACTTGGACTAGCTGATAACACAGATACGCAGTATTTT
CTSRLGLADNTDTQYF
>TRBV6-5|TRBJ1-6|-|TRBD1
TGTGTCAGCAGCTCAAACGGACAGGGGACTAATTCACCCCTCCACTTT
CVSSSNGQGTNSPLHF
>TRBV5-1|TRBJ2-1|-|TRBD2
TGCGCCAGCAGCCCAGGGACTAGCGGTCATGAGCAGTTCTTC
CASSPGTSGHEQFF
>TRBV29-1|TRBJ2-1|-|-
TGCAGCCAACAAGGGTCCCACAATGAACAGTTCTTC
CSQQGSHNEQFF
>TRBV6-5|TRBJ2-7|-|-
TGTGCTAGCAGTTACTTCCAGGATAACTACGAGCAGTACTTC
CASSYFQDNYEQYF
>TRBV28|TRBJ2-7|few|-
TGTGCCAGCAGTTTTCGCCCTCCTTCCCCCTACGAGCAGTACTTC
CASSFRPPSPYEQYF
>TRBV28|TRBJ1-2|-|-
TGTGCCAGCAGTTCGACGGAAAACTATGGCTACTCATTC
CASSSTENYGYSF
>TRBV5-6|TRBJ1-2|-|-
TGTGCCAGCAGCAGCGCAACAGGGATTAACTATGGTTACACCTTC
CASSSATGINYGYTF
>TRBV20-1|TRBJ2-7|-|-
TGCAGTGCTAGGGATAGTTACGAGCAGTATTTC
CSARDSYEQYF